One sample yielded the 9 T cell receptor beta chains listed below, sequenced in a study of patients and donors after allogeneic stem cell transplantation. TCRdb processed the RT-PCR reads anew with MiXCR; each CDR3 protein has one entry. Among over 150,000 distinct CDR3 sequences, approximately 30% were seen once, and the ten largest hold under 3.5%. The sample was blood, either unsorted or a sorted T cell fraction (not recorded which). The receptors stem from a human donor who was either an allogeneic HSCT recipient or a stem cell or donor lymphocyte infusion donor (not recorded which). It is not recorded whose cells these are; they may come from a transplant donor.

This clonotype was observed at least ten times. The CDR3 spells CASSLTGGYSPLHF. The CDR3, as DNA: TGTGCCAGCAGTTTGACAGGGGGATATTCACCCCTCCACTTT. This sequence joins TRBV28 and TRBJ1-6, with 9 bases aligning to TRBD1. The germline V gene encodes CDR1 MDHEN and CDR2 SYDVKM. This CDR3 is 14 amino acids long. V was clipped by 3 bases and J by 8 bases; unmatched bases: 2.

The V call is TRBV4-3, the J call TRBJ2-1; 9 bases are a match to TRBD2. The CDR3 has 16 residues. CDR1 and CDR2 from the germline V gene are LGHNA and YSLEER. V shed 0 bases and J 8 bases; nucleotides not matched to a gene: 8. DNA of the CDR3: TGCGCCAGCAGCCAAGATCTCTGGGCTAGCGGGGATGAGCAGTTCTTC. Amino acids: CASSQDLWASGDEQFF.

This clonotype showed up just a few times. This chain links TRBV29-1 with TRBJ1-4; weak D call: TRBD1 (5 bases). CDR3 length: 13 amino acids. Trimming shortened V by 5 bases and J by 2 bases, and 9 bases separated the two germline ends. Germline V lookup: CDR1 SQVTM, CDR2 ANQGSEA. The CDR3 DNA follows: TGCAGCGTTACGGGACTTACTAATGAAAAACTGTTTTTT. Its translation: CSVTGLTNEKLFF.

This chain connects TRBV20-1 to TRBJ2-7; the D is unclear. The germline CDR1 and CDR2 sequences are DFQATT and SNEGSKA (reference sequence). CDR3 size: 16 residues. Between the trimmed V and J ends, which lost 5 bases and 2 bases, there was a span of 22 bases. Here the CDR3 reads CSAPLGFGRSPYEQYF. The CDR3 coding sequence is TGCAGTGCTCCCCTGGGGTTTGGGCGGAGCCCCTACGAGCAGTACTTC.

Many counts were recorded for this clonotype. The chain is built from TRBV10-3 and TRBJ1-5; 10 bases fit TRBD1. Unmatched junction bases numbered 4, after V lost 6 bases and J lost 2 bases. CDR1 and CDR2 (germline): ENHRY, SYGVKD. This CDR3 is 15 amino acids long. The CDR3 is CAIRSGTGGNQPQHF. DNA for the CDR3: TGTGCCATCAGATCCGGGACAGGGGGCAATCAGCCCCAGCATTTT.

This clonotype showed up just a few times. The rearrangement joins TRBV6-6 to TRBJ2-2, with 11 bases fitting TRBD2. V was pared by 2 bases and J by 6 bases, with 8 bases of the junction left unmatched. From germline, CDR1 is MNHNY and CDR2 SVGAGI (reference sequence). The CDR3 totals 17 residues. The CDR3 sequence is CASSYLGLAEDAGELFF. In nucleotides, the CDR3 is TGTGCCAGCAGTTACCTGGGACTAGCGGAGGACGCCGGGGAGCTGTTTTTT.

This clonotype was seen a few times. The chain has TRBV20-1 and TRBJ2-7; no clear D gene. The CDR3 extends over 12 amino acids. Deletions cut 1 base from V and 3 bases from J, with 7 bases between. The V gene's germline CDR1 is DFQATT and CDR2 SNEGSKA (reference sequence). CDR3 sequence reads: CSARVGVYEQYF. The CDR3 DNA reads as TGCAGTGCTAGAGTTGGGGTCTACGAGCAGTACTTC.

This chain links TRBV12-3 or TRBV12-4 with TRBJ1-4; D remains unclear. Trimming took off 3 bases at V and 4 bases at J, with 24 bases between the two ends. This CDR3 has 19 residues. The CDR3 spells CASSFSLPGPGPDNEKLFF. As DNA, the CDR3 is TGTGCCAGCAGTTTCAGCCTCCCTGGGCCAGGTCCCGATAATGAAAAACTGTTTTTT.

V is TRBV7-9 and J is TRBJ2-1; unclear D gene. Per the germline V gene, CDR1 is SEHNR and CDR2 is FQNEAQ (reference sequence). Between the trimmed V and J ends, which lost 0 bases and 7 bases, there was a span of 7 bases. The length of the CDR3 is 13 residues. CDR3: CASSLAIGNEQFF. The CDR3 DNA reads as TGTGCCAGCAGCTTAGCAATCGGAAATGAGCAGTTCTTC. The complete variable domain, with remaining parts taken from reference TRBV7-9 and TRBJ2-1, reads DTGVSQNPRHKITKRGQNVTFRCDPISEHNRLYWYRQTLGQGPEFLTYFQNEAQLEKSRLLSDRFSAERPKGSFSTLEIQRTEQGDSAMYLCASSLAIGNEQFFGPGTRLTVL.